Listed here are 16 T cell receptor beta chains from one sample, sequenced in a study of blood T cell repertoires in COVID-19. Sequenced by immunoSEQ multiplex PCR; TCRdb stores in-frame clones only, minus some. Of about 59,000 clones listed, over 75% are singletons. Sequencing was performed on peripheral blood. Receptors originate from a woman over 75 with acute or convalescent COVID-19.

The chain joins TRBV7-2 to TRBJ1-6; D is unclear. CDR3 size: 15 residues. V shed 1 base and J shed 9 bases, with 13 bases lying between them. The germline V gene has CDR1 SGHTA and CDR2 FQGNSA. This chain's CDR3 is CASSLGSGYGSPLHF. CDR3 coding DNA: TGTGCCAGCAGCTTAGGGTCCGGGTACGGTTCACCCCTCCACTTT. Full variable domain (remainder filled in from reference TRBV7-2 and TRBJ1-6): GAGVSQSPSNKVTEKGKDVELRCDPISGHTALYWYRQSLGQGLEFLIYFQGNSAPDKSGLPSDRFSAERTGGSVSTLTIQRTQQEDSAVYLCASSLGSGYGSPLHFGNGTRLTVT.

This sequence joins TRBV27 and TRBJ2-1; a weak D match, TRBD1 (6 bases). Trimming removed 7 bases at V and 16 bases at J, with 17 bases between. Germline V gene lookup returns CDR1 MNHEY and CDR2 SMNVEV (reference sequence). The CDR3 has 11 residues. CDR3 protein: CASTRSGTIFF. CDR3 DNA sequence: TGTGCCAGCACTCGATCCGGGACAATCTTCTTC.

This clone appeared once. The chain has TRBV10-3 and TRBJ1-6, with 7 bases fitting TRBD1. The CDR3 is 15 amino acids. J lost 9 bases, V lost 4 bases, and 9 bases had no gene match. CDR1 is ENHRY, CDR2 SYGVKD, per germline. CDR3 coding DNA: TGTGCCATCAGTGCCCTTCCAGGGGGTAGTTCACCCCTCCACTTT. Protein sequence: CAISALPGGSSPLHF.

The chain is built from TRBV11-2 and TRBJ1-2; D is possibly TRBD1 (5 bases). The CDR3 sequence is 14 residues long. Germline V CDR1 and CDR2: SGHAT, FQNNGV. V was shortened by 4 bases and J by 4 bases, with 13 bases between the two germline ends. CDR3 amino acids: CASSSQRQGYGYTF. CDR3 nucleotide sequence: TGTGCCAGCAGCTCTCAGAGGCAGGGCTATGGCTACACCTTC. Based on the CDR3 plus reference TRBV11-2 and TRBJ1-2, the full variable domain is EAGVAQSPRYKIIEKRQSVAFWCNPISGHATLYWYQQILGQGPKLLIQFQNNGVVDDSQLPKDRFSAERLKGVDSTLKIQPAKLEDSAVYLCASSSQRQGYGYTFGSGTRLTVV.

This rearrangement joins TRBV19 to TRBJ2-7; maybe TRBD1 (6 bases). Germline loops: CDR1 LNHDA, CDR2 SQIVND (reference sequence). V was pared by 3 bases and J by 2 bases, with 11 bases between. CDR3 length equals 14 residues. CDR3 in DNA: TGTGCCAGTAGTATGGTCAGGGGCCCCTACGAGCAGTACTTC. Its protein is CASSMVRGPYEQYF.

The chain combines TRBV6-1 with TRBJ2-2; weak D call: TRBD1 (6 bases). Per germline, CDR1 MNHNS and CDR2 SASEGT. The CDR3 covers 14 residues. The V gene lost 3 bases and the J gene lost 6 bases, with 11 bases spanning the gap. CDR3 sequence (DNA): TGTGCCAGCAGTGAGGACACAGGGCCCGGGGAGCTGTTTTTT. Translating gives CASSEDTGPGELFF.

The chain uses TRBV25-1 and TRBJ2-7; the match to TRBD1 covers 7 bases. The V segment lost 2 bases and the J segment 4 bases; nucleotides outside the gene matches: 14. This CDR3 has 17 residues. CDR1 is MGHDK and CDR2 is SYGVNS in the germline V gene. The CDR3 sequence: CASSEKMGKGARYEQYF. CDR3 DNA: TGTGCCAGCAGTGAAAAGATGGGGAAGGGGGCGCGTTACGAGCAGTACTTC.

The chain links TRBV3-1 (or the pseudogene TRBV3-2) to TRBJ2-7, with TRBD1 matching 11 bases. After removal of 3 bases from V and 7 bases from J, the junction contained 5 bases not matched to a gene. The CDR3 has 14 amino acids. Germline V gene sequence: CDR1 LGHDT, CDR2 YNNKEL (reference sequence). This CDR3 reads CASSHTGQGEEQYF. The CDR3 coding sequence is TGTGCCAGCAGCCACACGGGACAGGGGGAAGAGCAGTACTTC.

V usage is TRBV9 and J usage is TRBJ2-7, with 10 bases lining up with TRBD2. This CDR3 comprises 16 residues. The V segment lost 1 base and the J segment 5 bases; nucleotides outside the gene matches: 9. Germline-derived CDR1 and CDR2 are SGDLS and YYNGEE. CDR3 sequence: CASSVNLAGALNEQYF. For the CDR3, the DNA is TGTGCCAGCAGCGTAAATCTAGCGGGAGCCCTGAACGAGCAGTACTTC.

V gene TRBV9 combines with J gene TRBJ2-2; 7 nucleotides agree with TRBD2. Trimming took 2 bases from V and 4 from J; bases not matched to a gene: 5. Looked up from germline, CDR1 is SGDLS and CDR2 is YYNGEE. The CDR3 is 15 amino acids. CDR3 in DNA: TGTGCCAGCAGCGTTAGGGACTATCTCACCGGGGAGCTGTTTTTT. Translating gives CASSVRDYLTGELFF.

The V call is TRBV9, the J call TRBJ1-1; a weak D match, TRBD1 (5 bases). CDR3 length: 15 residues. The ends were cut back, 0 bases at V and 6 bases at J, with 15 bases in the middle. CDR1 is SGDLS, CDR2 YYNGEE, per germline. The CDR3 loop is CASSVGGEFTAEAFF. CDR3 nucleotide sequence: TGTGCCAGCAGCGTAGGGGGCGAGTTTACCGCTGAAGCTTTCTTT.

This chain uses TRBV4-2 with TRBJ2-1; 9 positions agree with TRBD2. The CDR3 contains 16 residues. Per germline, CDR1 LGHNA and CDR2 YNFKEQ. The junction had 3 bases not matched to a gene; V was cut back by 1 base and J by 2 bases. In DNA form, the CDR3 reads TGTGCCAGCAGCCAAGCTAGCGGGGACACCTACAATGAGCAGTTCTTC. Translation gives CASSQASGDTYNEQFF.

This clone has a single count. The rearrangement links TRBV7-8 to TRBJ2-7; 9 nucleotides match TRBD1. V gave up 6 bases and J gave up 3 bases; unmatched junction bases: 9. Germline-derived CDR1 and CDR2 are SGHVS and FQNEAQ. This CDR3 is built from 15 residues. CDR3 in DNA: TGTGCCAGCAGACTCTCCGGGACAGGGCTCTACGAGCAGTACTTC. Its translation is CASRLSGTGLYEQYF.

The chain recombines TRBV28 with TRBJ2-2; unclear D gene. The CDR3 has 15 amino acids. Deletions cut 6 bases from V and 2 bases from J, with 13 bases between. Germline-derived CDR1 and CDR2 are MDHEN and SYDVKM. CDR3 amino acids: CASRSGSLNTGELFF. CDR3 nucleotide sequence: TGTGCCAGCAGGTCCGGGTCACTTAACACCGGGGAGCTGTTTTTT.

The V call is TRBV20-1, the J call TRBJ2-7; maybe TRBD2 (6 bases). CDR1 DFQATT and CDR2 SNEGSKA come from the germline V gene (reference sequence). Trimming pared 7 bases from V and 4 bases from J, leaving 11 bases between. This CDR3 contains 11 residues. CDR3 sequence reads: CSGQRAYEQYF. The CDR3 DNA is TGCAGTGGTCAGCGGGCGTACGAGCAGTACTTC.

The J gene is TRBJ2-7, the V gene TRBV29-1; 7 bases line up with TRBD2. V trimming: 7 bases; J trimming: 4 bases; junction bases outside the gene matches: 16. Looked up from germline, CDR1 is SQVTM and CDR2 is ANQGSEA. The length of the CDR3 is 15 residues. DNA of the CDR3: TGCAGCGCCCCCTGGGCGGCGGGAGTGGAATACGAGCAGTACTTC. It is translated as CSAPWAAGVEYEQYF.